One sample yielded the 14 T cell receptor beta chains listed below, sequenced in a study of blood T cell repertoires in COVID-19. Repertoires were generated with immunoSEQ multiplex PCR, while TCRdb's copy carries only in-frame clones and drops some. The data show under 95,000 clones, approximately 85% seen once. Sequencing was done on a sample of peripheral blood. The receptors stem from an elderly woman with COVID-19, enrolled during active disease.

CDR3 DNA sequence: TGTGCCAGCAGGTCAGGGTCGGATACGCAGTATTTT. It specifies CASRSGSDTQYF. This chain connects TRBV28 to TRBJ2-3; tentative D call: TRBD1 (5 bases). Between the trimmed V and J ends, which lost 6 bases and 6 bases, there was a span of 10 bases. Germline V CDR1 and CDR2: MDHEN, SYDVKM. This CDR3 contains 12 residues.

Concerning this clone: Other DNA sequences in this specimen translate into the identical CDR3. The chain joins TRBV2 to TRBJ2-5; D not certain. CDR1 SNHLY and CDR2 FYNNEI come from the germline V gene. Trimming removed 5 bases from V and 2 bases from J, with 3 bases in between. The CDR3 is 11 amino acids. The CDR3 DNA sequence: TGTGCCAGCAGTCTTCAAGAGACCCAGTACTTC. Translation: CASSLQETQYF.

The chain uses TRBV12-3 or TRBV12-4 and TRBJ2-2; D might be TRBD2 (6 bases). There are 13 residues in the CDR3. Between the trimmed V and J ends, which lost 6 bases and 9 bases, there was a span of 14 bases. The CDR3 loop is CASSPAGSRELFF. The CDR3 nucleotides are TGTGCCAGCAGCCCCGCCGGGAGTAGGGAGCTGTTTTTT.

The CDR3 sequence: CASSLYPYAGGRNTGELFF. CDR3 bases: TGTGCCAGCAGCTTATATCCCTACGCAGGGGGAAGGAACACCGGGGAGCTGTTTTTT. This chain uses TRBV11-2 with TRBJ2-2; TRBD1 matches 7 bases. Germline CDR1 is SGHAT and CDR2 is FQNNGV. With 2 bases clipped from V and 1 base from J, the junction kept 13 bases outside the gene matches. The CDR3 runs to 19 residues.

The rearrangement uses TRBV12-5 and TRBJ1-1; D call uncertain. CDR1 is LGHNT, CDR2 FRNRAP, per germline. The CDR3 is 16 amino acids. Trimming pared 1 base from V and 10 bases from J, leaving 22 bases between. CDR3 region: CASGLAQPKPAPLAFF. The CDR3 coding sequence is TGTGCTAGTGGTTTGGCACAGCCGAAACCAGCCCCCTTAGCTTTCTTT.

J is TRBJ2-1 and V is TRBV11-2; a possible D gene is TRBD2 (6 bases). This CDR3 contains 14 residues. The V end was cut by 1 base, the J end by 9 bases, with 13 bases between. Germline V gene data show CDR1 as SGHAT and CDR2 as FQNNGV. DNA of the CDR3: TGTGCCAGCAGCTTAGCCACCGGGACTCTTGAGCAGTTCTTC. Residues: CASSLATGTLEQFF.

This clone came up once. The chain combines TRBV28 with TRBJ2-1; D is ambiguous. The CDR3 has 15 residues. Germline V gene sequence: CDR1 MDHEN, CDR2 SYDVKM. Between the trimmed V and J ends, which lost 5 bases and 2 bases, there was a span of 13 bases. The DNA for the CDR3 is TGTGCCAGCAGTCCCCGCAGGCGCACCTACAATGAGCAGTTCTTC. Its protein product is CASSPRRRTYNEQFF.

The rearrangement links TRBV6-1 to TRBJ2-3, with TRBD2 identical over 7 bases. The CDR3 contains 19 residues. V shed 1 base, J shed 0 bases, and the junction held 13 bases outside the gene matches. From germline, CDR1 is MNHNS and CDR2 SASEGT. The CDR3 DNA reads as TGTGCCAGCAGTGAAGTAGTGGGAGGGCCTAATTATAGCACAGATACGCAGTATTTT. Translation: CASSEVVGGPNYSTDTQYF.

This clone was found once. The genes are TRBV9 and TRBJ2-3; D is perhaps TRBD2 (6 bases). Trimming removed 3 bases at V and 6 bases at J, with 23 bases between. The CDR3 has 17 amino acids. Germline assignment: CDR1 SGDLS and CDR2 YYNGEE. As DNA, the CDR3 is TGTGCCAGCAGCGGACTGACGCGGGGTGTGGGTGGGGATACGCAGTATTTT. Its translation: CASSGLTRGVGGDTQYF.

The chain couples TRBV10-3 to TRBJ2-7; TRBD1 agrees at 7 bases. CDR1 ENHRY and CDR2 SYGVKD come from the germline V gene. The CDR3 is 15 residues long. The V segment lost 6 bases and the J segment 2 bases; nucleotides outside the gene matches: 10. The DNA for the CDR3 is TGTGCCATCAGCCCCTTGGGACAGACCGCCTACGAGCAGTACTTC. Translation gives CAISPLGQTAYEQYF.

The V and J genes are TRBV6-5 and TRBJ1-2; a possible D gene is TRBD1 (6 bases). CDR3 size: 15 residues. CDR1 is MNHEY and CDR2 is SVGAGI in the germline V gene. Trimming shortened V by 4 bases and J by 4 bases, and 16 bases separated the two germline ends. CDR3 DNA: TGTGCCAGCAGTTTCCGGGACACCCTTGGCTATGGCTACACCTTC. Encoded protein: CASSFRDTLGYGYTF.

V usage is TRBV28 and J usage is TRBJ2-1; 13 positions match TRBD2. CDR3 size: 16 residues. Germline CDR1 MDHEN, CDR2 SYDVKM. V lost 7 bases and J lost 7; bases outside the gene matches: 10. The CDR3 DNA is TGTGCCAGCATTGTAGGGAGGACTAGCGGGAGAAATGAGCAGTTCTTC. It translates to CASIVGRTSGRNEQFF.

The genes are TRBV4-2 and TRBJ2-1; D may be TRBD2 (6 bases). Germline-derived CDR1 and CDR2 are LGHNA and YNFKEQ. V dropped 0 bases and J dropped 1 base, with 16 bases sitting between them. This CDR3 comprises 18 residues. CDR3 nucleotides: TGTGCCAGCAGCCAAGATCCCGGACTGGGGGGTTCCTACAATGAGCAGTTCTTC. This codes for CASSQDPGLGGSYNEQFF.

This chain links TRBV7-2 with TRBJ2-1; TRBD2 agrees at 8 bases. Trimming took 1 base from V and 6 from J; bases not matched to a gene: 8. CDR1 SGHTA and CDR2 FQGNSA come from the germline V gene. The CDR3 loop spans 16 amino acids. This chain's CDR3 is CASSLVVSSGLNEQFF. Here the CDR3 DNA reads TGTGCCAGCAGCTTAGTGGTCTCTAGCGGGCTCAATGAGCAGTTCTTC.